This TCR beta chain was obtained from a study of blood T cells in healthy people across ages. The use of a sample-barcoded 5' primer and a J-beta primer mix characterized a second PCR of about 7 to 12 cycles. MiXCR, run by TCRdb on the 5' RACE reads, gives a single entry per CDR3 protein. Of approximately 780,000 distinct CDR3 sequences in the sample, around 25% were seen once. The same sample was also studied in work on T cells of mothers and their children.

Sequences were obtained from blood. The origin of this receptor is a boy younger than 18 in good health.

CDR3 region: CASRPELSYEQYF. The CDR3 DNA is TGTGCCAGCAGACCTGAACTTTCCTACGAGCAGTACTTC. This chain joins TRBV7-8 and TRBJ2-1, with D uncertain. The J call may be mistaken, given a closer DNA end match to TRBJ2-7. Germline CDR1 SGHVS, CDR2 FQNEAQ. The CDR3 extends over 13 amino acids.